The sequence of this T cell receptor beta chain was determined in a study of CD8 T cells in Susac syndrome. Random hexamers primed reverse transcription of roughly 0.5 to 1 ug RNA. An immunoSEQ multiplex PCR amplified TCR beta CDR3 over 54 Vbeta and 13 Jbeta. Each CDR3 protein gets one entry after TCRdb re-called the immunoSEQ multiplex PCR reads with MiXCR. The sample has over 150,000 distinct CDR3 sequences, approximately 95% seen once. CDR1 SGHNT and CDR2 YYREEE come from the germline V gene (reference sequence). Trimming removed 0 bases from V and 8 bases from J, with 9 bases in between. This CDR3 has 13 amino acids. The authors carried out high-throughput sequencing of TCR beta. They applied it to CD8+ and CD4+ T cells obtained from blood.

The chain links TRBV5-4 to TRBJ2-1; D is possibly TRBD2 (5 bases). The specimen was CD4+ T cells from PBMCs. The sequence came from a human donor with multiple sclerosis. The CDR3 sequence: CASSLALVDEQFF. In nucleotides, the CDR3 is TGTGCCAGCAGCTTGGCACTAGTTGATGAGCAGTTCTTC. Filled out from reference TRBV5-4 and TRBJ2-1, the complete variable domain reads ETGVTQSPTHLIKTRGQQVTLRCSSQSGHNTVSWYQQALGQGPQFIFQYYREEENGRGNFPPRFSGLQFPNYSSELNVNALELDDSALYLCASSLALVDEQFFGPGTRLTVL.